This T cell receptor beta chain was documented in a study of CD8+CD57+ T cells in acquired aplastic anemia. The study's findings and limits: No significant difference in CD8+ Simpson's diversity was found between patients and controls.

Researchers used genomic DNA as the template to profile TCR beta VDJ and CDR3. MiXCR, applied by TCRdb to the reads, yields one record per CDR3 protein. The repertoire includes 150,000 to 200,000 distinct CDR3 sequences, about 60% of them detected once, and 45% sits in the top ten. Comments on this clonotype: Its cognate antigen is unknown.

V was pared by 6 bases and J by 8 bases, with 7 bases between. The CDR3 loop spans 10 amino acids. Sequences were obtained from sorted CD4+, CD8+, or CD8+CD57+ T cells (not recorded which) from PBMCs. The chain has TRBV12-3 or TRBV12-4 and TRBJ1-2; D is perhaps TRBD1 (5 bases). This receptor was taken from a human donor in good health. The DNA for the CDR3 is TGTGCCAGCAGGGGGGAAGGCTACACCTTC. This encodes CASRGEGYTF.